This T cell receptor (beta chain) is drawn from a study of blood T cell repertoires in COVID-19. This table comes from immunoSEQ multiplex PCR, and its TCRdb copy is limited to in-frame clones, with some not included. This sample has roughly 220,000 clones, with approximately 84% found just once. CDR1 is SGDLS and CDR2 is YYNGEE in the germline V gene. CDR3 length equals 12 residues. V lost 5 bases to trimming and J lost 4 bases, with 9 bases between them. The age range of participants was 18 to 89 years, with residence in approximately 25 US areas. In assigning cohorts, the study relied on participant-reported clinical history.

Sequenced input: PBMCs or T cells enriched from blood (not recorded which). This receptor was obtained from a man in his forties who had recovered from COVID-19. The genes are TRBV9 and TRBJ1-2; no firm D call. The CDR3 sequence: CASSSSGYGYTF. The CDR3 nucleotides are TGTGCCAGCAGTTCGTCAGGCTATGGCTACACCTTC.